Following are 3 T cell receptor beta chains from one sample sequenced in a study of CD8 T cells in ankylosing spondylitis. Study results and limitations: Seemingly characteristic of ankylosing spondylitis blood was a TCR beta motif consisting of 7 or 8 highly homologous variants.

These receptors have no identified antigens. Using its own MiXCR run on the 5' RACE reads, TCRdb lists one record per CDR3 protein. The sample consists of around 540,000 distinct CDR3 sequences, roughly an eighth of them appearing once. The sample was blood, either unsorted or a sorted T cell fraction (not recorded which). Receptor source: a male donor with ankylosing spondylitis.

The V gene is TRBV29-1, the J gene TRBJ1-1; maybe TRBD1 (5 bases). Per germline, CDR1 SQVTM and CDR2 ANQGSEA. CDR3 length equals 13 residues. Trimming removed 7 bases at V and 4 bases at J, with 16 bases between. Written as DNA, the CDR3 is TGCAGCGCCCGACAGAAGGGGATCACTGAAGCTTTCTTT. It yields the protein CSARQKGITEAFF.

This clonotype came up a few times. The chain is built from TRBV11-2 and TRBJ2-1; the D is unclear. CDR1 SGHAT and CDR2 FQNNGV come from the germline V gene. CDR3 length: 15 residues. V was pared by 5 bases and J by 2 bases, with 13 bases between. The CDR3 bases are TGTGCCAGCAGCCGGGCCCCCGGGCCCTACAATGAGCAGTTCTTC. Amino acid sequence: CASSRAPGPYNEQFF.

V is TRBV20-1 and J is TRBJ1-1; D not resolved. The V gene lost 2 bases and the J gene lost 1 base, with 5 bases spanning the gap. Germline values: CDR1 DFQATT, CDR2 SNEGSKA (reference sequence). The CDR3 has 12 residues. CDR3 loop: CSARPGNTEAFF. The CDR3, as DNA: TGCAGTGCTAGACCAGGGAACACTGAAGCTTTCTTT.